This T cell receptor beta chain appears in the sequencing data of a study of cytomegalovirus exposure and HLA in healthy donors. The CDR3 sequence is 14 residues long. V was pared by 6 bases and J by 3 bases, with 3 bases of the junction left unmatched. The germline gives CDR1 WSHSY, CDR2 SAAADI. TCRdb's copy holds only in-frame clones and misses some; the assay was immunoSEQ multiplex PCR. The sample lists 60,000 or so clones, 92% occurring once. This clone occurred once. Sequences were obtained from PBMCs. The source of this sequence is a woman aged 18-29 years in good health and CMV-seronegative. V usage is TRBV10-2 and J usage is TRBJ2-3; 10 bases align to TRBD2. The CDR3 DNA follows: TGCGCCAGCAGATTAGCGGGAGGAACAGATACGCAGTATTTT. As protein: CASRLAGGTDTQYF.